The 20 T cell receptor beta chains below were found in one sample sequenced in a study of CD8 T cells in ankylosing spondylitis. MiXCR was run by TCRdb on the 5' RACE reads, yielding one entry per CDR3 protein. The sample has 200,000 to 250,000 distinct CDR3 sequences, 25% to 30% seen once. Source material: blood, either unsorted or a sorted T cell fraction (not recorded which). These receptors all stem from a male donor with ankylosing spondylitis or in good health (not recorded which).

A few counts support this clonotype. This chain connects TRBV20-1 to TRBJ1-1; the D is unclear. Germline assignment: CDR1 DFQATT and CDR2 SNEGSKA (reference sequence). The V and J ends lost 6 bases and 1 base respectively, with 9 bases between them. The CDR3 is 12 residues long. The CDR3 DNA follows: TGCAGTGCCCCAAGGCAGAACACTGAAGCTTTCTTT. Its protein product is CSAPRQNTEAFF.

Notes on this clonotype: A much larger clone lies a single base off, so this may be a read error. The chain carries TRBV5-6 and TRBJ2-5; 9 nucleotides line up with TRBD2. The V segment lost 0 bases and the J segment 5 bases; nucleotides outside the gene matches: 8. This CDR3 comprises 16 residues. Germline V CDR1 and CDR2: SGHDT, YYEEEE. The CDR3 DNA sequence: TGTGCCAGCAGCTTGGGAGCGGGAGGATCGTGTGAGACCCAGTACTTC. This translates into CASSLGAGGSCETQYF.

The chain combines TRBV5-1 with TRBJ1-1; 11 nucleotides line up with TRBD1. The CDR3 is 15 amino acids. The germline gives CDR1 SGHRS, CDR2 YFSETQ. V lost 9 bases, J lost 2 bases, and 9 bases stayed unmatched. The CDR3 region has the DNA TGCGCCACACGGACAGGGGGCGGGGGAAACACTGAAGCTTTCTTT. The encoded protein is CATRTGGGGNTEAFF.

The chain carries TRBV20-1 and TRBJ2-7; D is unclear. The CDR3 has 14 residues. CDR1 and CDR2 from the germline V gene are DFQATT and SNEGSKA (reference sequence). Trimming removed 4 bases at V and 0 bases at J, with 13 bases between. The CDR3 protein is CSAKVAESSYEQYF. CDR3 bases: TGCAGTGCTAAGGTGGCGGAAAGCTCCTACGAGCAGTACTTC.

This clonotype was seen ten or more times. The V call is TRBV9, the J call TRBJ2-2; D not resolved. Germline loops: CDR1 SGDLS, CDR2 YYNGEE. The CDR3 length is 16 residues. Trimming took off 4 bases at V and 0 bases at J, with 13 bases between the two ends. CDR3 coding DNA: TGTGCCAGCAGCAGAGGCATAGGGTCGAACACCGGGGAGCTGTTTTTT. Translation: CASSRGIGSNTGELFF.

This clonotype was seen at least ten times. This chain joins TRBV5-1 and TRBJ2-1; TRBD1 matches 12 bases. The CDR3 runs 19 residues. Trimming cost V 2 bases and J 0 bases; bases outside gene matches: 9. Germline assignment: CDR1 SGHRS and CDR2 YFSETQ. The CDR3 reads CASSLGTGGSLSSYNEQFF. The CDR3 coding sequence is TGCGCCAGCAGCTTAGGGACAGGGGGCTCCTTGAGCTCCTACAATGAGCAGTTCTTC. The complete variable domain, with remaining parts taken from reference TRBV5-1 and TRBJ2-1, reads KAGVTQTPRYLIKTRGQQVTLSCSPISGHRSVSWYQQTPGQGLQFLFEYFSETQRNKGNFPGRFSGRQFSNSRSEMNVSTLELGDSALYLCASSLGTGGSLSSYNEQFFGPGTRLTVL.

This clonotype was detected many times. CDR3 bases: TGCAGTGCTAAGAAGGAGTACGAGCAGTACTTC. Amino acid sequence: CSAKKEYEQYF. The chain combines TRBV20-1 with TRBJ2-7; D gene unclear. The V gene's germline CDR1 is DFQATT and CDR2 SNEGSKA (reference sequence). The CDR3 has 11 amino acids. V was cut by 4 bases and J by 4 bases, with 8 bases left in between.

This chain connects TRBV6-2 or TRBV6-3 to TRBJ2-5, with 9 nucleotides matching TRBD1. Germline V gene data show CDR1 as MNHEY and CDR2 as SVGEGT. This CDR3 has 15 amino acids. Trimming at V came to 6 bases and at J to 1 base, leaving 6 bases not matched to a gene. CDR3 DNA: TGTGCCAGCAGAACCGGGACAGGGCCCCAAGAGACCCAGTACTTC. Amino acids: CASRTGTGPQETQYF.

A few counts support this clonotype. The chain has TRBV6-1 and TRBJ1-3, with 7 bases matching TRBD1. The germline gives CDR1 MNHNS, CDR2 SASEGT. V lost 6 bases, J lost 1 base, and 9 bases stayed unmatched. The CDR3 loop spans 16 amino acids. CDR3: CASSPQGPSSGNTIYF. The CDR3 nucleotides read TGTGCCAGCAGCCCACAGGGGCCTTCATCTGGAAACACCATATATTTT.

This clonotype was found many times. The rearrangement uses TRBV12-3 or TRBV12-4 and TRBJ2-7; maybe TRBD1 (6 bases). Deletions cut 4 bases from V and 0 bases from J, with 10 bases between. The CDR3 consists of 14 residues. The CDR3 loop is CASSSQGTSYEQYF. The CDR3 DNA reads as TGTGCCAGCAGTTCTCAGGGGACCTCCTACGAGCAGTACTTC.

This clonotype has ten or more counts. J is TRBJ1-6 and V is TRBV6-5; no definite D call. The V end lost 4 bases, the J end lost 0 bases, and 10 bases lay between the germline ends. The germline CDR1 and CDR2 sequences are MNHEY and SVGAGI. The CDR3 spans 16 residues. The CDR3 is CASSSDRSSYNSPLHF. Written as DNA, the CDR3 is TGTGCCAGCAGTTCGGACCGGAGCTCCTATAATTCACCCCTCCACTTT.

J is TRBJ2-5 and V is TRBV7-2; D gene uncertain. The CDR3 has 15 residues. V lost 0 bases and J 5 bases, leaving 13 bases between the germline ends. Germline CDR1 reads SGHTA; CDR2 reads FQGNSA. In nucleotides, the CDR3 is TGTGCCAGCAGCTTAGCTAGCTCCGGGTATGAGACCCAGTACTTC. Protein: CASSLASSGYETQYF.

This clonotype came up many times. The chain links TRBV5-1 to TRBJ2-2; D is possibly TRBD1 (5 bases). Per germline, CDR1 SGHRS and CDR2 YFSETQ. The ends were cut back, 5 bases at V and 3 bases at J, with 11 bases in the middle. This CDR3 comprises 14 residues. CDR3 nucleotide sequence: TGCGCCAGCAGGCAAGGGGCGTACACCGGGGAGCTGTTTTTT. It is translated as CASRQGAYTGELFF.

Many counts were recorded for this clonotype. V gene TRBV12-3 or TRBV12-4 combines with J gene TRBJ1-1; a possible D gene is TRBD1 (6 bases). V was clipped by 6 bases and J by 1 base, with 12 bases between them. CDR3 size: 14 residues. CDR3 sequence reads: CASSTGQSNTEAFF. The CDR3 region has the DNA TGTGCCAGCAGCACTGGACAGTCGAACACTGAAGCTTTCTTT.

This rearrangement joins TRBV4-2 to TRBJ2-5; D is uncertain. The CDR3 length is 12 residues. Germline CDR1 reads LGHNA; CDR2 reads YNFKEQ. Trimming pared 0 bases from V and 7 bases from J, leaving 6 bases between. CDR3 DNA sequence: TGTGCCAGCAGCCAAGACTTCGGGACCCAGTACTTC. Protein: CASSQDFGTQYF.

The gene calls are TRBV27 and TRBJ2-7; D possibly corresponds to TRBD1 (6 bases). Trimming removed 4 bases at V and 3 bases at J, with 10 bases between. Per the germline V gene, CDR1 is MNHEY and CDR2 is SMNVEV (reference sequence). This CDR3 is 13 amino acids long. The DNA of the CDR3 is TGTGCCAGCAGTTCGGGCAGGGGCTACGAGCAGTACTTC. Protein sequence: CASSSGRGYEQYF.

This clonotype was detected many times. This chain connects TRBV29-1 to TRBJ2-1, with 7 nucleotides matching TRBD1. V was clipped by 3 bases and J by 0 bases; unmatched bases: 14. In germline, CDR1 is SQVTM, CDR2 ANQGSEA. CDR3 size: 18 residues. CDR3 in DNA: TGCAGCGTTGACTCAACAGGGGACGGCCACGGCTCCTACAATGAGCAGTTCTTC. This codes for CSVDSTGDGHGSYNEQFF.

This clonotype was seen a few times. The chain couples TRBV4-1 to TRBJ2-7, with D perhaps matching TRBD1 (6 bases). Germline V gene lookup returns CDR1 MGHRA and CDR2 YSYEKL. Trimming pared 3 bases from V and 10 bases from J, leaving 22 bases between. This CDR3 spans 15 amino acids. The CDR3 sequence: CASSHTPLGGYVQYF. The CDR3 DNA follows: TGCGCCAGCAGCCACACTCCACTAGGGGGTTACGTTCAGTACTTC.

CDR3 region: CASSQASGSLSNEQFF. The CDR3 DNA reads as TGTGCCAGCAGCCAAGCCAGCGGGAGTTTATCCAATGAGCAGTTCTTC. V usage is TRBV4-2 and J usage is TRBJ2-1; 8 nucleotides match TRBD2. V lost 1 base, J lost 6 bases, and 8 bases stayed unmatched. CDR3 length equals 16 residues. From germline, CDR1 is LGHNA and CDR2 YNFKEQ.

The V and J genes are TRBV4-2 and TRBJ2-1, with a tentative D call TRBD2 (6 bases). V lost 1 base and J lost 4, with 14 bases in between. CDR1 and CDR2 (germline): LGHNA, YNFKEQ. The CDR3 spans 16 residues. The CDR3 coding sequence is TGTGCCAGCAGCCAAGTATCTCGGGGGAGTTACAATGAGCAGTTCTTC. As protein: CASSQVSRGSYNEQFF.